This T cell receptor beta chain was obtained from a study of blood T cell repertoires in COVID-19. On the study more broadly: In each case, the material was cDNA or gDNA derived from T cells, B-cell-depleted T cells, or PBMCs.

In the authors' workflow: Amplification with reference gene primers provided the estimates of nucleated cell counts. This table comes from immunoSEQ multiplex PCR, and its TCRdb copy is limited to in-frame clones, with some not included. V, J and clone size were drawn from that table, and D and trimming were deduced from the DNA. The sample consists of roughly 40,000 clones, approximately 88% of them appearing once. CDR1 is SGDLS, CDR2 YYNGEE, per germline. Trimming removed 3 bases from V and 8 bases from J, with 17 bases in between. CDR3 size: 14 residues. The receptor comes from a woman in her 70s with acute or convalescent COVID-19. Sequenced: peripheral blood. The chain carries TRBV9 and TRBJ1-2; D unresolved. CDR3 region: CASSGITDLWGYTF. DNA of the CDR3: TGTGCCAGCAGCGGGATTACAGATCTTTGGGGCTACACCTTC.